This TCR beta chain originates from a study of blood T cell repertoires in COVID-19. Study summary: Specimens from acute and convalescent COVID-19 originated in the United States, Italy and Spain. PBMCs, B-cell-depleted T cells, or T cells were the source of the cDNA or gDNA that made up the material.

In the authors' workflow: Nucleated cell number was recorded as an estimate derived from reference gene primer amplification. Profiling relied on immunoSEQ multiplex PCR, and the TCRdb table lists in-frame clones only, not all of them. V and J calls and clone size are copied from that table; D and trimming were computed from the DNA. The table includes hundreds of thousands of clones, approximately 91% detected once. V lost 7 bases and J lost 6, with 15 bases in between. There are 14 residues in the CDR3. CDR1 and CDR2 (germline): SGHAT, FQNNGV. The sequenced material came from peripheral blood. The sequence derives from a man aged 18-30 years with active or convalescent COVID-19. The gene calls are TRBV11-2 and TRBJ2-2; a weak D match, TRBD2 (6 bases). The CDR3 DNA is TGTGCCAGCAACCCGGGACTTAAGGCCGGGGAGCTGTTTTTT. This codes for CASNPGLKAGELFF.